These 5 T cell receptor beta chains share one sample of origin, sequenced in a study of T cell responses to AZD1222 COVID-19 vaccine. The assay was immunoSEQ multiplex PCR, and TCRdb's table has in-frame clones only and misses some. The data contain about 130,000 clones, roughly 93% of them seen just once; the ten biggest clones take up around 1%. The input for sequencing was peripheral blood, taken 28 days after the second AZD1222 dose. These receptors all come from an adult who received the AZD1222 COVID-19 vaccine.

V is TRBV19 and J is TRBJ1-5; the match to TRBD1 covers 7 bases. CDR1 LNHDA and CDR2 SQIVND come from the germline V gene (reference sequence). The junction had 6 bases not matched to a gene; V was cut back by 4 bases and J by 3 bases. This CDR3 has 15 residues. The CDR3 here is CASSTYRGDNQPQHF. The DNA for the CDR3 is TGTGCCAGTAGTACATACAGGGGCGACAATCAGCCCCAGCATTTT.

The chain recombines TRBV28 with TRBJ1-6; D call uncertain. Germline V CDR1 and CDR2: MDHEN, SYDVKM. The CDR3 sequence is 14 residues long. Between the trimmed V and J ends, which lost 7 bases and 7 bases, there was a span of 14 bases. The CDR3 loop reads CASNTSPINSPLHF. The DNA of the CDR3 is TGTGCCAGCAACACCAGCCCCATAAATTCACCCCTCCACTTT.

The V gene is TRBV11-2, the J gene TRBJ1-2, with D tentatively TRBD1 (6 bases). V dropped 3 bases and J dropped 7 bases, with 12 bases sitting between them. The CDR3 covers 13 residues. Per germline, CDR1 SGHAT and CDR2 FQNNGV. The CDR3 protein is CASSFVYRAGYTF. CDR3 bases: TGTGCCAGCAGCTTCGTTTACAGGGCTGGCTACACCTTC.

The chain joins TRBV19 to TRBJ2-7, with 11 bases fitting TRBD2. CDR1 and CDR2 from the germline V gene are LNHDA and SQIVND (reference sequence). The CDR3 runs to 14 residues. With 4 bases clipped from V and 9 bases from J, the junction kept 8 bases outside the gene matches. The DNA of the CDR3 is TGTGCCAGTAGTAGGACGGGACTAGCGGAAAGGCAGTACTTC. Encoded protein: CASSRTGLAERQYF.

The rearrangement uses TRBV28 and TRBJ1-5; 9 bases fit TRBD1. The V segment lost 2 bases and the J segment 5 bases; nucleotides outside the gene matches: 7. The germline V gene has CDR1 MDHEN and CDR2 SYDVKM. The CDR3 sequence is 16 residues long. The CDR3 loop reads CASSLRYRGLYQPQHF. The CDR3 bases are TGTGCCAGCAGTTTAAGATACAGGGGGCTCTATCAGCCCCAGCATTTT.